There are many counts of the clone carrying this TCR beta chain. The antigen is undetermined. One junction end disagrees with the germline gene, perhaps due to a read error. The data were taken from a study of regulatory T cells in long-lasting Graves disease. HTBI primers from iRepertoire and Arm-PCR of CDR3 regions yielded the TCR beta libraries. TCRdb recomputed calls from the multiplex PCR reads with MiXCR, one row per CDR3 protein. This sample carries 320,000 or so distinct CDR3 sequences, 18% of them seen once, and the ten largest clones take less than 40%. Findings and caveats of the study: TCR diversity was lower in persistent than newly diagnosed Graves' disease. Study was limited to peripheral blood, excluding thyroid tissue.

Stated time point: newly diagnosed GD, antithyroid drugs for less than 3 months. The TCR library was made from RNA that had been extracted from PBMCs in TRIzol. Investigators report Graves' disease was diagnosed under American Thyroid Association guidelines. Sequenced material: peripheral blood mononuclear cells (PBMCs), taken at new diagnosis, from a patient treated with antithyroid drugs. The clonotype originates from a female donor with Graves disease.

The CDR3 sequence is CASSWSARNTYNDQCF. In nucleotides, the CDR3 is TGTGCCAGCAGCTGGTCGGCGCGCAATACGTACAATGATCAGTGCTTC. The gene calls are TRBV11-2 and TRBJ2-1; no clear D. CDR1 is SGHAT and CDR2 is FQNNGV in the germline V gene. This CDR3 is 16 amino acids long.